Listed below are T cell receptor beta chains from one sample, sequenced in a study of post-analysis software for immune sequencing data. TCRdb reanalysed the PCR reads using MiXCR and keeps one entry per CDR3 protein. Of about 540,000 distinct CDR3 sequences listed, roughly 34% were seen once; the top ten hold 4.5% to 7.5%. Sample: blood. These TCRs come from a girl aged 2-17 years with multiple sclerosis. CDR3s include the opening cysteine and the closing phenylalanine or tryptophan. Each record gives: D gene, clone size, J gene, V gene, CDR3 DNA, CDR3 protein. The D gene is left open where the match is weak. The size entry is marked missing in some rows and otherwise reads once, few, many or a size class.

>NA|few|TRBJ2-3|TRBV7-2
TGTGCCAGCAGCGGACTAACCAGGGATACGCAGTATTTT
CASSGLTRDTQYF
>TRBD1|NA|TRBJ1-5|TRBV12-3/TRBV12-4
TGTGCCAGCAGTCGACAGGGGTTGGGTCAGCCCCAGCATTTT
CASSRQGLGQPQHF
>NA|NA|TRBJ2-7|TRBV9
TGTGCCAGCAGCCCCATTGGGCAGAAATACGAGCAGTACTTC
CASSPIGQKYEQYF
>TRBD2|few|TRBJ2-4|TRBV6-5
TGTGCCAGCAGTCCTCCGGGACTAACGGAGCAGCAGTACTTC
CASSPPGLTEQQYF
>NA|NA|TRBJ2-1|TRBV19
TGTGCCAGTAGTATCGCCTCGCAGCGGACGAATGAGCAGTTCTTC
CASSIASQRTNEQFF
>NA|NA|TRBJ2-4|TRBV27
TGTGCCAGCAGTTTATCGTGGAGTTATGACATTCAGTACTTC
CASSLSWSYDIQYF
>NA|NA|TRBJ1-4|TRBV6-2/TRBV6-3
TGTGCCAGCGGACAGAGGGGGGAAAAACTGTTTTTT
CASGQRGEKLFF
>TRBD2|NA|TRBJ2-7|TRBV29-1
TGCAGCGTTGAAGGGTGGACTAGCGGGGGCGAGCAGTACTTC
CSVEGWTSGGEQYF
>NA|few|TRBJ1-2|TRBV11-2
TGTGCCAGCAGCTTAGTCGGACAGCAATACTATGGCTACACCTTC
CASSLVGQQYYGYTF
>TRBD2|many|TRBJ2-1|TRBV7-3
TGTGCCAGCAGTGGACTAGCGGGGGGCAGCCCGTTCTTC
CASSGLAGGSPFF
>NA|NA|TRBJ2-1|TRBV5-1
TGCGCCAGCACCCCTGTGCAGCTCGGGCCCAATGAGCAGTTCTTC
CASTPVQLGPNEQFF
>NA|few|TRBJ1-1|TRBV29-1
TGCAGCGTTGAAGGAATAGGGGGTTGGGGGTTCTTGAACACTGAAGCTTTCTTT
CSVEGIGGWGFLNTEAFF
>TRBD2|many|TRBJ2-1|TRBV12-3/TRBV12-4
TGTGCCAGCAGTTCGCCGGTTAGCGGGGGGGCTGGTGAGCAGTTCTTC
CASSSPVSGGAGEQFF
>NA|NA|TRBJ2-5|TRBV15
TGTGCCACCAGCAACCCACTAGTACGGGAGACCCAGTACTTC
CATSNPLVRETQYF
>NA|NA|TRBJ2-3|TRBV27
TGTGCCAGCACCCTTGGAGGGGCAGATACGCAGTATTTT
CASTLGGADTQYF
>NA|few|TRBJ2-3|TRBV11-2
TGTGCCAGCAGCTTAGTATACGGAGATACGCAGTATTTT
CASSLVYGDTQYF
>NA|few|TRBJ1-5|TRBV12-3/TRBV12-4
TGTGCCAGCAGTTTTCACAGAAACACTGGAGTAAGCAATCAGCCCCAGCATTTT
CASSFHRNTGVSNQPQHF
>TRBD1|few|TRBJ1-1|TRBV20-1
TGCAGTGCTAGGGACAGGGTCGGGGTAGAAGCTTTCTTT
CSARDRVGVEAFF
>NA|NA|TRBJ2-4|TRBV6-6
TGTGCCAGCAGTTCGCCCCCCTACATTCAGTACTTC
CASSSPPYIQYF